This paragraph reports one T cell receptor (beta chain). Its antigen is undetermined. Trimming shortened V by 3 bases and J by 6 bases, and 12 bases separated the two germline ends. Germline loops: CDR1 MNHNS, CDR2 SASEGT. The CDR3 sequence is 15 residues long. The assay was immunoSEQ multiplex PCR, and TCRdb's table has in-frame clones only and misses some. This table holds 150,000 to 200,000 clones, roughly 90% found once. The sample belongs to a study of T cell responses to AZD1222 COVID-19 vaccine. Notes on the study in general: Rises in breadth and depth of Spike-specific TCRs came after two AZD1222 doses. Baseline antibody screening turned up just six seropositive AZD1222 recipients. White British people made up most donors, females outnumbered males, and clonal diversity was possibly underestimated.

The J gene is TRBJ1-6, the V gene TRBV6-1; no reliable D call. The origin of this receptor is an adult in good health. The input for sequencing was peripheral blood, taken on day 0 of AZD1222 vaccination. CDR3 region: CASSDLGRGNSPLHF. In DNA, the CDR3 is TGTGCCAGCAGTGACCTCGGACGAGGTAATTCACCCCTCCACTTT.